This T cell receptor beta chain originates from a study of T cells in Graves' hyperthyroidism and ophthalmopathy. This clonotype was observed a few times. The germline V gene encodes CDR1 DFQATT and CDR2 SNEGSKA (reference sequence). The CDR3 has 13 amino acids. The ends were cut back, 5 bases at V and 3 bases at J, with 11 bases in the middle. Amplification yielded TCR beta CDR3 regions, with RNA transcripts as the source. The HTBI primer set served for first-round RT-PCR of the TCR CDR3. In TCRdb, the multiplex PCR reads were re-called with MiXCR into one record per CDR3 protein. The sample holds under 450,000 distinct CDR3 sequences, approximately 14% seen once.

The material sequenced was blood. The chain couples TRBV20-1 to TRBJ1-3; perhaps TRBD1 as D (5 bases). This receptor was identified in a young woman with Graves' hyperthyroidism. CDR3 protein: CSALQTVGNTIYF. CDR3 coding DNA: TGCAGTGCTCTACAGACAGTTGGAAACACCATATATTTT.